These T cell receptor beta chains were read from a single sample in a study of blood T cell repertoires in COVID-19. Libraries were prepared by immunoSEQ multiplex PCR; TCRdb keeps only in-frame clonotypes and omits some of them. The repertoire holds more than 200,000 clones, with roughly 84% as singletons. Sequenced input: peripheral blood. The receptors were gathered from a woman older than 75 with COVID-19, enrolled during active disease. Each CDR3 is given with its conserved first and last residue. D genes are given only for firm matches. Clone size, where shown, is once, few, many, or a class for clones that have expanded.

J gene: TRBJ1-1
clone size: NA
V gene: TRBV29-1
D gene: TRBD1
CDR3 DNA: TGCAGCGTCGCCGGGACAGCGGACACTGAAGCTTTCTTT
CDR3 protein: CSVAGTADTEAFF

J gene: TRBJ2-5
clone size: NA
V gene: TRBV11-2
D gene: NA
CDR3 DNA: TGTGCCAGCAGCTTAGGGGAGACAGAGACCCAGTACTTC
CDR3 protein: CASSLGETETQYF

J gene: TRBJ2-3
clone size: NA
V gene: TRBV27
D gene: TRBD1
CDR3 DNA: TGTGCCAGCAGTTTACAGGGGGCCTGGACAGATACGCAGTATTTT
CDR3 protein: CASSLQGAWTDTQYF

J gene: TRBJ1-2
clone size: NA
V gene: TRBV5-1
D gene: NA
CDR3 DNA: TGCGCCAGCAGCTTGAATACAGCCGCTTTTCATTATGGCTACACCTTC
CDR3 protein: CASSLNTAAFHYGYTF

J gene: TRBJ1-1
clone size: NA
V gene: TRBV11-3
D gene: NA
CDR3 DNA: TGTGCCAGCAGCTCGAATGGGGACTTGAACACTGAAGCTTTCTTT
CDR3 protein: CASSSNGDLNTEAFF

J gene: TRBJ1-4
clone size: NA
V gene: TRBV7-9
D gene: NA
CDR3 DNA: TGTGCCAGCAGCCCAGGAAGGCATAGCGGAGAAAAACTGTTTTTT
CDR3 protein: CASSPGRHSGEKLFF

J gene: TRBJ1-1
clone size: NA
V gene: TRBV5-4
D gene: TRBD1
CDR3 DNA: TGTGCCAGCAGCTTTGGCGGGACAGGGGGCGCGGACACTGAAGCTTTCTTT
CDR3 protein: CASSFGGTGGADTEAFF

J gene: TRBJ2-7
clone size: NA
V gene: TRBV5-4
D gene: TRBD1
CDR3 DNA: TGTGCCAGCAGCCAATGGGACAGGGGTACTCACGAGCAGTACTTC
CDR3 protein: CASSQWDRGTHEQYF

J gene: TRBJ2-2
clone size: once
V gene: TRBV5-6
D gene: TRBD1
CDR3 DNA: TGTGCCAGCAGCCGGGGACAGGTGAACACCGGGGAGCTGTTTTTT
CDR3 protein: CASSRGQVNTGELFF

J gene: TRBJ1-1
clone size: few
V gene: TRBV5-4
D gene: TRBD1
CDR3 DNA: TGTGCCAGCAGCCAGGGGGCTGGAGACACTGAAGCTTTCTTT
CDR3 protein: CASSQGAGDTEAFF

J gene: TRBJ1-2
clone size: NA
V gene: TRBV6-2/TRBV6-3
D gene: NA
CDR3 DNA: TGTGCCAGCAGTCAGGGAAACTATGGCTACACCTTC
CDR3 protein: CASSQGNYGYTF

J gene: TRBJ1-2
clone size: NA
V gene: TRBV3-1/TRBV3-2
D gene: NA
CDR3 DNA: TGTGCCAGCAGCACCCGGGACACGGCCCGGTATGGCTACACCTTC
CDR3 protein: CASSTRDTARYGYTF

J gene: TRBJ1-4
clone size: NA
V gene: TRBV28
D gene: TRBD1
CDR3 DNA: TGTGCCACCGCGGACAGGCCCAATGAAAAACTGTTTTTT
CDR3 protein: CATADRPNEKLFF

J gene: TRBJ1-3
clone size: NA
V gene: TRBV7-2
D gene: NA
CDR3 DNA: TGTGCCAGCAGCTTAGCGATTCGGGCAGCGGGGAACACCATATATTTT
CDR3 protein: CASSLAIRAAGNTIYF

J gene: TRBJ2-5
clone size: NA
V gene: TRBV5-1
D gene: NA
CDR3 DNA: TGCGCCAGCACCCCCGGCGGGCAAGGGTTGGAGACCCAGTACTTC
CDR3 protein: CASTPGGQGLETQYF

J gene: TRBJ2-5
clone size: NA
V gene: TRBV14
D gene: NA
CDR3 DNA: TGTGCCAGCAGCCAAGATCTCCAAGAGACCCAGTACTTC
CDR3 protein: CASSQDLQETQYF

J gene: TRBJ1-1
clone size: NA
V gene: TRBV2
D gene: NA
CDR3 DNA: TGTGCCAGCAGTGAGGCTAGCGGGTTAACTGAAGCTTTCTTT
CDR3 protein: CASSEASGLTEAFF

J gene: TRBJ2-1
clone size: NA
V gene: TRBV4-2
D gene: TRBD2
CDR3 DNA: TGTGCCAGCAGCCAAGTAGGTAGCGGGGGATACAATGAGCAGTTCTTC
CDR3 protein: CASSQVGSGGYNEQFF

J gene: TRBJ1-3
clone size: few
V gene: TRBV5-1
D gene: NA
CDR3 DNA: TGCGCCAGCAGCGGAGGGATGTCTGGAAACACCATATATTTT
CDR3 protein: CASSGGMSGNTIYF

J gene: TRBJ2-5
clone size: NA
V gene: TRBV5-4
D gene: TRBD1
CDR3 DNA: TGTGCCAGCAGCTTGGTAGGGGGCCCACAAGAGACCCAGTACTTC
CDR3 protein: CASSLVGGPQETQYF

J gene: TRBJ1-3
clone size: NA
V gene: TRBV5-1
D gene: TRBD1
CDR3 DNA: TGCGCCAGCAGCATTTTACCGGGACAGGGGGCCGACACCATATATTTT
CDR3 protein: CASSILPGQGADTIYF

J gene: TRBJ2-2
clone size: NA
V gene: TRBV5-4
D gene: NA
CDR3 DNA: TGTGCCAGCAGCTCCGCGGCTTACCCTCTTAGGGGCTCGAACACCGGGGAGCTGTTTTTT
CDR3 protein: CASSSAAYPLRGSNTGELFF